This entry is about one TCR beta chain. This clonotype was observed a handful of times. Its binding antigen is unknown. No base qualities exist here, and no much larger clone lies one base off it. The data stem from a study of human T cells and chemical hapten exposure (dated by TCRdb to the early 2020s). Describing the broader study: For sensitization, 2% DPC in acetone was applied to a 2 cm by 2 cm area of upper inner arm skin. Patient blood was sampled pre-sensitization (week 0) and at 2, 6 and about 24 weeks after DPC sensitization. Nearly 30 alopecia patients provided blood for TCR sequencing at one to four time points (pre-sensitization, 2, 6 and 24 weeks). Libraries were combined into a pool for sequencing, and differences in TCR yield between samples came mainly from small differences in library volumes within the pool. Peripheral blood TCR repertoire changes were tracked in vivo in alopecia patients during primary and secondary sensitization to the hapten diphenylcyclopropenone (DPC). The patient cohort, mostly female, included alopecia areata with under or over 50% scalp involvement, alopecia totalis and alopecia universalis. Patch tests used Finn chambers with 0.01% DPC on the upper back, scored after 6 days by International Contact Dermatitis Research Group standards. Throughout the study period of roughly 24 weeks, patients also received therapeutic DPC doses to the scalp every week.

The germline V gene (reference sequence) yields MNHEY for CDR1 and SMNVEV for CDR2. The CDR3 has 13 amino acids, counting the end cysteine and phenylalanine. Only the CDR3 region is kept as DNA, spanning 39 bases read in frame from base 1. From V the trimming removes 5 bases and from J it removes 7 bases, while the gene matches leave 6 bases of the junction unaccounted for. Receptor libraries were prepared by RACE. The instrument given in TCRdb is NextSeq 500. Library preparation attached unique molecular identifiers to individual cDNA molecules for quantitative, reproducible TCR counting. Each blood RNA sample was used to sequence both TCR alpha and TCR beta chains. Under the source paper's analysis protocol: Samples had a median of approximately 93,000 TCRs, with a range from about 23,224 to 690,600. V, J and CDR3 annotation of the TCR reads was performed with the Decombinator software suite. For PS versus PT1 abundance plots, all samples were subsampled to the same number of TCRs (28,000). TCRs were defined as expanded if absent before sensitization and observed at least eight times at the 2-week time point. TCRdb took the public reads, trimmed them with fastp at Q25, ran MiXCR for clone calling and kept in-frame beta chains. Every CDR3 protein is listed once, alongside the most common genes and DNA of its rows. The V and J calls come from TCRdb's annotation, not from the publication. The sample table lists around 200,000 distinct CDR3 sequences, 30% of them with a count of one. The ten largest clones take up approximately 3% of the sample.

Study-wide findings and limitations: Significantly more large CDR3 similarity clusters were formed by expanded TCRs than by pre-sensitization or healthy control sets, consistent with antigen-driven responses. No change with DPC sensitization was found in the number of TCRs above 1 in 1000 frequency, and no evidence of global repertoire structure alterations was found. Repeated subsampling changed both the strength of the expansion versus patch-test correlation and the threshold at which the correlation became significant. Because all patients had alopecia, a presumed autoimmune disease, the immune response of the patients might differ from that of healthy individuals. A positive correlation was found between the number of PT1 expanded TCRs and patch test score, with significance reached at thresholds 8, 16 and 32 but not 4.

This specimen's time point label, interpreted: pre-sensitization, week 0. The treatment or condition tag for this specimen amounts to: therapeutic diphenylcyclopropenone sensitization with weekly scalp DPC. At every patch-test visit, the blood draw took place before the patch test was put on. To be eligible, patients had to be aged 18 to 70, diagnosed with alopecia and judged suitable for DPC therapy, while pregnant patients were excluded. Total RNA was extracted from unfractionated whole blood collected in Tempus Blood RNA tubes. The input for sequencing was whole blood, taken in connection with sensitization to the hapten diphenylcyclopropenone (DPC). The V and J segments used are TRBV27 and TRBJ1-2; 8 of the junction bases match TRBD1. This clonotype originated in a woman in her 30s with alopecia areata. Some clones in this sample may be carry-over from other donors' samples. The DNA sequence reads TGTGCCAGCAGTCCCCGGACAGGGTCTGGCTACACCTTC. This translates into CASSPRTGSGYTF.